Sequencing of this TCR beta chain was carried out in a study of blood T cell repertoires in COVID-19. Study background: Collection of acute and convalescent COVID-19 samples took place in the United States, Italy and Spain. T cells, B-cell-depleted T cells, or PBMCs supplied cDNA or gDNA.

The CDR3 spans 15 residues. Between the trimmed V and J ends, which lost 2 bases and 3 bases, there was a span of 13 bases. Germline V CDR1 and CDR2: LGHDT, YNNKEL (reference sequence). In the original workflow: Reference gene primer amplification gave nucleated cell count estimates. Generated by immunoSEQ multiplex PCR, the TCRdb table keeps only in-frame clones and is missing some. V and J calls and clone size come straight from that table; D and trimming were deduced from the DNA. This sample has roughly 200,000 clones; about four fifths occur once, and the top ten carry 6.5%. The chain is built from TRBV3-1 (or the pseudogene TRBV3-2) and TRBJ1-2; a weak D match, TRBD1 (6 bases). The sample consisted of peripheral blood. This clonotype originated in a man aged 65 to 79 with active or convalescent COVID-19. CDR3 coding DNA: TGTGCCAGCAGCCAAACCGGGGGGCCAGACTATGGCTACACCTTC. It encodes CASSQTGGPDYGYTF.